The 7 T cell receptor beta chains reported below all come from one sample, sequenced in a study of blood T cell repertoires in COVID-19. Clones were sequenced by immunoSEQ multiplex PCR, and TCRdb holds only the in-frame ones, with some missing. Of 50,000 or so clones listed, about 89% are singletons. Sequenced material: peripheral blood. The receptors originated from a human donor in a cohort sampled during active COVID-19.

This rearrangement joins TRBV25-1 to TRBJ1-1; the D is unclear. Trimming removed 7 bases from V and 1 base from J, with 22 bases in between. Per the germline V gene, CDR1 is MGHDK and CDR2 is SYGVNS. This CDR3 has 17 residues. CDR3 bases: TGTGCCAGCACCAAAAGCCTTCCTGATTTTAAGAACACTGAAGCTTTCTTT. It yields the protein CASTKSLPDFKNTEAFF. Based on the CDR3 plus reference TRBV25-1 and TRBJ1-1, the full variable domain is EADIYQTPRYLVIGTGKKITLECSQTMGHDKMYWYQQDPGMELHLIHYSYGVNSTEKGDLSSESTVSRIRTEHFPLTLESARPSHTSQYLCASTKSLPDFKNTEAFFGQGTRLTVV.

The chain links TRBV5-1 to TRBJ2-3; D unresolved. The CDR3 spans 12 residues. Looked up from germline, CDR1 is SGHRS and CDR2 is YFSETQ. V was trimmed by 0 bases and J by 5 bases, leaving 4 bases between them. The CDR3 region is CASSLAVDTQYF. The CDR3 coding sequence is TGCGCCAGCAGCTTGGCAGTAGATACGCAGTATTTT.

The V and J genes are TRBV5-1 and TRBJ2-1; 8 bases map to TRBD2. The CDR3 contains 16 residues. Trimming took 0 bases from V and 4 from J; bases not matched to a gene: 6. Germline CDR1 reads SGHRS; CDR2 reads YFSETQ. The CDR3, as DNA: TGCGCCAGCAGCTTGGTTAGCGGGGACGTTTACAATGAGCAGTTCTTC. Its protein is CASSLVSGDVYNEQFF.

The genes are TRBV5-1 and TRBJ2-3, with 8 nucleotides matching TRBD2. The CDR3 totals 14 residues. Germline V gene lookup returns CDR1 SGHRS and CDR2 YFSETQ. V shed 4 bases, J shed 2 bases, and the junction held 3 bases outside the gene matches. The chain's CDR3 is CASSGGGYTDTQYF. CDR3 bases: TGCGCCAGCAGCGGCGGGGGGTACACAGATACGCAGTATTTT.

The chain carries TRBV10-3 and TRBJ2-7; 9 bases align to TRBD1. Germline values: CDR1 ENHRY, CDR2 SYGVKD. J gave up 5 bases and V 9 bases, and 8 bases lay outside the gene matches. This CDR3 has 13 residues. CDR3 nucleotide sequence: TGTGCCATGAGGGACAGGGTGGAGAACGAGCAGTACGTC. Translated, it gives CAMRDRVENEQYV.

The J gene is TRBJ2-3, the V gene TRBV5-1; D gene unclear. Germline values: CDR1 SGHRS, CDR2 YFSETQ. The CDR3 consists of 16 residues. V lost 0 bases to trimming and J lost 0 bases, with 11 bases between them. The CDR3 bases are TGCGCCAGCAGCTTGGGGTCCCCCACTAGCACAGATACGCAGTATTTT. Protein sequence: CASSLGSPTSTDTQYF.

This sequence joins TRBV9 and TRBJ2-5; 14 nucleotides line up with TRBD2. The CDR3 spans 16 residues. The germline V gene has CDR1 SGDLS and CDR2 YYNGEE. Germline trimming cut 0 bases from V and 5 bases from J; bases unmatched to any gene: 3. CDR3 in DNA: TGTGCCAGCAGCGTAGCGGGACTAGCGGGGGTGGAGACCCAGTACTTC. Residues: CASSVAGLAGVETQYF.